The following is a TCR beta chain sequence with its context. Its antigen is not known. Use of 60 Vbeta and 13 Jbeta primers characterized the PCR. The assay was immunoSEQ multiplex PCR, and TCRdb's table has in-frame clones only and misses some. The repertoire has 130,000 to 150,000 clones, 60% to 85% of them found once; the top ten carry approximately 7%. The CDR3 extends over 15 amino acids. After removal of 0 bases from V and 2 bases from J, the junction contained 3 bases not matched to a gene. CDR1 and CDR2 (germline): LGHNA, YSLEER. The sample originates from a study of cytomegalovirus exposure and HLA in healthy donors. Points from the study as a whole: Donor immune exposure was known only as CMV serostatus. The study labeled about 160 TCR beta chains cytomegalovirus-associated.

Sequencing was performed on PBMCs. This clonotype was sampled from a man aged 40-49 years in good health and CMV-seropositive. The chain carries TRBV4-3 and TRBJ1-2; 7 bases fit TRBD1. The CDR3 DNA is TGCGCCAGCAGCCAAGATATGACAGGGAACTATGGCTACACCTTC. Encoded protein: CASSQDMTGNYGYTF.